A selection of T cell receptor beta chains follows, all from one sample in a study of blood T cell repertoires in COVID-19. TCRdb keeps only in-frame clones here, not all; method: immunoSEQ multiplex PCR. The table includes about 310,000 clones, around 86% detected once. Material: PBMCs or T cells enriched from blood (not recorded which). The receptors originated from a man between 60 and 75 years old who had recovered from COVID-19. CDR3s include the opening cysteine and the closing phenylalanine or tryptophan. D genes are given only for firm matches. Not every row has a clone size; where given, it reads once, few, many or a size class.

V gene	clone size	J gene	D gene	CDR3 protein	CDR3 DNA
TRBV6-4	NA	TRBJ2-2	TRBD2	CASSDSKRGSNTGELFF	TGTGCCAGCAGTGACTCGAAGCGGGGCTCGAACACCGGGGAGCTGTTTTTT
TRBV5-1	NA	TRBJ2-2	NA	CASRGDVTGELFF	TGCGCCAGCAGGGGCGACGTAACCGGGGAGCTGTTTTTT
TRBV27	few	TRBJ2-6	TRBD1	CASSPRQGTSGANVLTF	TGTGCCAGCAGTCCTCGACAGGGGACCTCTGGGGCCAACGTCCTGACTTTC
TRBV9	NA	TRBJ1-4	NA	CASSVAATNEKLFF	TGTGCCAGCAGCGTGGCAGCAACTAATGAAAAACTGTTTTTT
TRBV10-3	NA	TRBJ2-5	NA	CAISESATYQETQYF	TGTGCCATCAGTGAGTCAGCCACGTACCAAGAGACCCAGTACTTC
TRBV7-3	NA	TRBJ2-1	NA	CASSLTSGDSYNEQFF	TGTGCCAGCAGCTTAACCTCTGGAGACTCCTACAATGAGCAGTTCTTC
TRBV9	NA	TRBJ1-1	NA	CASSVVDGTEAFF	TGTGCCAGCAGCGTAGTAGATGGTACTGAAGCTTTCTTT
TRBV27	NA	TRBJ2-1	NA	CASSLGGTYNEQFF	TGTGCCAGCAGTTTAGGTGGCACCTACAATGAGCAGTTCTTC
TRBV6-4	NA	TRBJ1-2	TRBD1	CASSDRDRARMPYGYTF	TGTGCCAGCAGTGACCGGGACAGAGCGCGTATGCCCTATGGCTACACCTTC
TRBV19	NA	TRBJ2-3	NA	CASSNRQASNTQYF	TGTGCCAGTAGTAACCGACAGGCTTCAAATACGCAGTATTTT
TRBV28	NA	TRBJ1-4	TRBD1	CASRTGVEKLFF	TGTGCCAGCCGAACAGGGGTGGAAAAACTGTTTTTT
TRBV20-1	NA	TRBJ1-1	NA	CSARDPGGTFF	TGCAGTGCTAGAGACCCGGGTGGAACTTTCTTT
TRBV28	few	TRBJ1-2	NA	CASSGGNSYGYTF	TGTGCCAGCAGCGGGGGGAATTCCTATGGCTACACCTTC
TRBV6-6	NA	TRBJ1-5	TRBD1	CASSPGTGDDSNQPQHF	TGTGCCAGCAGTCCCGGGACAGGGGATGATAGCAATCAGCCCCAGCATTTT
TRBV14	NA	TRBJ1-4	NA	CASSRDRLGKLFF	TGTGCCAGCAGCCGCGACAGGTTGGGAAAACTGTTTTTT
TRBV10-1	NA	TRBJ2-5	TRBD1	CANLLQGARGETQYF	TGCGCCAACCTATTACAGGGGGCGAGGGGAGAGACCCAGTACTTC
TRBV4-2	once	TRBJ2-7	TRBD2	CASSLRPGTTSYEQYF	TGTGCCAGCAGCCTTCGCCCCGGGACTACCAGCTACGAGCAGTACTTC
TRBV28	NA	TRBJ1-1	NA	CASSQVGGKYSEAFF	TGTGCCAGCAGTCAGGTGGGAGGGAAGTACTCTGAAGCTTTCTTT
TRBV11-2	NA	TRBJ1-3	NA	CASSLEAGPFSGNTIYF	TGTGCCAGCAGCTTAGAGGCAGGCCCCTTTTCTGGAAACACCATATATTTT
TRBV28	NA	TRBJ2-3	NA	CASSHSVGVGTDTQYF	TGTGCCAGCAGCCATTCGGTCGGGGTTGGCACAGATACGCAGTATTTT
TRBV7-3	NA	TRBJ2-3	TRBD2	CASSPSGGSTDTQYF	TGTGCCAGCAGCCCTTCGGGAGGGTCCACAGATACGCAGTATTTT
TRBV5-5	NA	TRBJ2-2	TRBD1	CASTGTGGPGELFF	TGTGCCAGCACCGGGACAGGGGGTCCCGGGGAGCTGTTTTTT
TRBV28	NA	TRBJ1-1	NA	CASSPGLMNTEAFF	TGTGCCAGCAGTCCCGGACTCATGAACACTGAAGCTTTCTTT
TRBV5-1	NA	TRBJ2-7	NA	CASSLAMGTPSYEQYF	TGCGCCAGCAGCTTGGCTATGGGGACACCCTCCTACGAGCAGTACTTC
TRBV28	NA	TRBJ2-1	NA	CASSFPGLMRDNEQFF	TGTGCCAGCAGTTTCCCTGGACTTATGCGCGACAATGAGCAGTTCTTC
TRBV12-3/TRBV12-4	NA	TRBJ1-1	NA	CASSPPGNTEAFF	TGTGCCAGCAGTCCGCCCGGGAACACTGAAGCTTTCTTT
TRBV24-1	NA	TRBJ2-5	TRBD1	CATSDPPGQGGQETQYF	TGTGCCACCAGTGACCCACCGGGACAGGGAGGCCAAGAGACCCAGTACTTC
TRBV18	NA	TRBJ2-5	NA	CASSPPRGVETQYF	TGTGCCAGCTCACCACCCCGAGGTGTGGAGACCCAGTACTTC